These T cell receptor beta chains were read from a single sample in a study of OX40 agonist ivuxolimab in advanced cancers. Measured with immunoSEQ multiplex PCR; TCRdb has only the in-frame clones, and not every one. The sample records over 95,000 clones, about 91% being singletons. Sample: CD4+ or CD8+ T cells sorted from blood, taken in a trial of the OX40 agonist ivuxolimab. These receptors came from an adult with an advanced solid tumor such as melanoma, head and neck, liver or kidney cancer. The conserved cysteine and the conserved F or W are not part of the CDR3 here.

J: TRBJ2-7; V: TRBV19; CDR3: ASSTYRGVSYEQY
J: TRBJ1-5; V: TRBV6-1; CDR3: ASSLGRNQPQH
J: TRBJ2-2; V: TRBV6-5; CDR3: ASIAGPNTGELF
J: TRBJ1-2; V: TRBV5-1; CDR3: ASSLDLRTGSLNGYT
J: TRBJ2-5; V: TRBV7-2; CDR3: ASSLGDSSGGYTQY
J: TRBJ1-6; V: TRBV7-2; CDR3: ASSPGTGSISSPLH
J: TRBJ2-1; V: TRBV7-2; CDR3: ASSQQVRYNEQF
J: TRBJ2-7; V: TRBV4-3; CDR3: ASSRDLAGGAYEQY
J: TRBJ2-1; V: TRBV7-2; CDR3: ASSLGGTHNEQF
J: TRBJ2-7; V: TRBV5-4; CDR3: ASSFGQGASYEQY
J: TRBJ2-2; V: TRBV2; CDR3: ASRINSANTGELF
J: TRBJ2-7; V: TRBV5-4; CDR3: ASSLGSGSLYEQY
J: TRBJ2-3; V: TRBV7-9; CDR3: ASSSPGLGTTDTQY
J: TRBJ1-4; V: TRBV6-6; CDR3: ASSSGGLDEKLF
J: TRBJ1-2; V: TRBV6-1; CDR3: ASRHGYT
J: TRBJ2-2; V: TRBV9; CDR3: ASKGQNTGELF
J: TRBJ1-4; V: TRBV6-6; CDR3: ASSYSAGGGEKLF
J: TRBJ2-5; V: TRBV15; CDR3: ATSRDRASGRGETQY
J: TRBJ2-5; V: TRBV5-4; CDR3: ASSLGDRVVETQY
J: TRBJ2-6; V: TRBV5-6; CDR3: ASSLSYSGANVLT
J: TRBJ2-1; V: TRBV2; CDR3: ASRSRNVGNEQF
J: TRBJ1-1; V: TRBV5-1; CDR3: ASSLDQRTNTEAF
J: TRBJ2-4; V: TRBV20-1; CDR3: SARDLGPQY
J: TRBJ1-3; V: TRBV19; CDR3: ASSTGFGNTIY
J: TRBJ2-7; V: TRBV9; CDR3: ASSQFRQGAYEQY
J: TRBJ2-7; V: TRBV5-1; CDR3: ASSSVPGQKQDSYEQY